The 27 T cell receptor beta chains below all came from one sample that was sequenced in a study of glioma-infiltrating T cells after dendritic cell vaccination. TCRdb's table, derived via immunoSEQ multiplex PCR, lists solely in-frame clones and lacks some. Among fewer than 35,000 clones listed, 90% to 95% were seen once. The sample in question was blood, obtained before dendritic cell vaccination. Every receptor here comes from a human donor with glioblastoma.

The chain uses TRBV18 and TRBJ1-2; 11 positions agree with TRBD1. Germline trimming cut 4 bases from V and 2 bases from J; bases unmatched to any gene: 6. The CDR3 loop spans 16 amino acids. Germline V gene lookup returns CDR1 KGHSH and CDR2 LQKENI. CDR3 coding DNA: TGTGCCAGCTCACAAAGGACAGGGGGCTTGAACTATGGCTACACCTTC. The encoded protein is CASSQRTGGLNYGYTF. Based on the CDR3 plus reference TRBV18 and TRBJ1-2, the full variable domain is NAGVMQNPRHLVRRRGQEARLRCSPMKGHSHVYWYRQLPEEGLKFMVYLQKENIIDESGMPKERFSAEFPKEGPSILRIQQVVRGDSAAYFCASSQRTGGLNYGYTFGSGTRLTVV.

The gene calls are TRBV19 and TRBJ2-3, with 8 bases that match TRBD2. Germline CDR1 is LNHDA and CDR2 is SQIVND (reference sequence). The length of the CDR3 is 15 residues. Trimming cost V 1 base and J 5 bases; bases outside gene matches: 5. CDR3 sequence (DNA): TGTGCCAGTAGTATAGTACTAGCGGTGGTAGATACGCAGTATTTT. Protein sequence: CASSIVLAVVDTQYF.

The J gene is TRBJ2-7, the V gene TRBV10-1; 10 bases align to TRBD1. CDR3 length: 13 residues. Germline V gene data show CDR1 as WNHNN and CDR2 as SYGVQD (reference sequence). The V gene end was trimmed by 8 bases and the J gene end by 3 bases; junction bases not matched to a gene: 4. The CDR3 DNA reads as TGCGCCAGCCCCGGGACAGGGGACTACGAGCAGTACTTC. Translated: CASPGTGDYEQYF.

CDR3 in DNA: TGTGCCAGCAGCTTAGTTGAGGGTACTGAAGCTTTCTTT. Translating it yields CASSLVEGTEAFF. The V call is TRBV7-7, the J call TRBJ1-1; the D is unclear. CDR3 length: 13 amino acids. Trimming removed 1 base at V and 5 bases at J, with 8 bases between. CDR1 is SSHAT, CDR2 FNYEAQ, per germline (reference sequence).

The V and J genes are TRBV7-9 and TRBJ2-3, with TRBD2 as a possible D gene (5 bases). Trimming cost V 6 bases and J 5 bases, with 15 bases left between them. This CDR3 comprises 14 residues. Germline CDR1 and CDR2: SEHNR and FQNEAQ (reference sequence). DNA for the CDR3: TGTGCCAGCAGTTCCACGGGGAAAGGAGATACGCAGTATTTT. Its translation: CASSSTGKGDTQYF.

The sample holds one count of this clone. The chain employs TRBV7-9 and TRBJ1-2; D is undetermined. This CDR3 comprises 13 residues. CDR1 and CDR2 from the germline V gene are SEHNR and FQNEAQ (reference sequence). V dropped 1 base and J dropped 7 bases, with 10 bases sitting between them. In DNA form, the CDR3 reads TGTGCCAGCAGCTTAGACTCAGCGAGTGGCTACACCTTC. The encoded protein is CASSLDSASGYTF. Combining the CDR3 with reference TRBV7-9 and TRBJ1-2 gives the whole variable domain DTGVSQNPRHKITKRGQNVTFRCDPISEHNRLYWYRQTLGQGPEFLTYFQNEAQLEKSRLLSDRFSAERPKGSFSTLEIQRTEQGDSAMYLCASSLDSASGYTFGSGTRLTVV.

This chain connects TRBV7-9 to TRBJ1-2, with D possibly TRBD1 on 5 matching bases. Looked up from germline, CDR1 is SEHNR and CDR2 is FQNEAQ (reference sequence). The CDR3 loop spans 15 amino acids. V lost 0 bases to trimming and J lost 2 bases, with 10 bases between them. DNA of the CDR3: TGTGCCAGCAGCTTAGCAGGTGGACAAAACTATGGCTACACCTTC. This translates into CASSLAGGQNYGYTF.

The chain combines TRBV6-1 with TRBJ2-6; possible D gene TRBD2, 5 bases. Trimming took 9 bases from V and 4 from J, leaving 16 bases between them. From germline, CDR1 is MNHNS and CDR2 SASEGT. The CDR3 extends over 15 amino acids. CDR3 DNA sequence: TGTGCCAGTAACAAACAAGAGGGAGGGGCCAACGTCCTGACTTTC. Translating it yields CASNKQEGGANVLTF.

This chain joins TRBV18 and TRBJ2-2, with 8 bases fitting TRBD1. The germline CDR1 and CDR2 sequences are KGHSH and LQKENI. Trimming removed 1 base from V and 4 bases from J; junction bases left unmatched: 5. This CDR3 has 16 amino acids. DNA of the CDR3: TGTGCCAGCTCACCACTCAGGGGGCGAGGCACCGGGGAGCTGTTTTTT. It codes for CASSPLRGRGTGELFF.

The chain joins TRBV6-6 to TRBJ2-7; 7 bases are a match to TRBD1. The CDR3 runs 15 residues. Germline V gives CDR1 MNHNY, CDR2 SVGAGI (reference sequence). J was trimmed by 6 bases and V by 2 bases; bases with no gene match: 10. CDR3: CASSYPTGPLFEQYF. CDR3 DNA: TGTGCCAGCAGTTACCCGACAGGGCCCCTGTTCGAGCAGTACTTC.

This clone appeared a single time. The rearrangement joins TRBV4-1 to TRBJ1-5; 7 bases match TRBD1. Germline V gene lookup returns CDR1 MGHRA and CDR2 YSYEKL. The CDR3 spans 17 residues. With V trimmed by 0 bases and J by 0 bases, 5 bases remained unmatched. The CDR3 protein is CASSQDSTGHSNQPQHF. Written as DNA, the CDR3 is TGCGCCAGCAGCCAAGACTCGACAGGGCATAGCAATCAGCCCCAGCATTTT.

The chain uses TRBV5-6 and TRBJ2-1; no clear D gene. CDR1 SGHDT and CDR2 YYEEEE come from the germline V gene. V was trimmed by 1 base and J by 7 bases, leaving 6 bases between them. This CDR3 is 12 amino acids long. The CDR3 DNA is TGTGCCAGCAGCTTGTCCGGGAATGAGCAGTTCTTC. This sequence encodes CASSLSGNEQFF.

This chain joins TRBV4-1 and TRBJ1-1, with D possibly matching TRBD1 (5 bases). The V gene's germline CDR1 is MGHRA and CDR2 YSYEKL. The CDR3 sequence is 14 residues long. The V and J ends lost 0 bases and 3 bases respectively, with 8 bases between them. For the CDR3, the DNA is TGCGCCAGCAGCCAAGAAGCGGGGGACACTGAAGCTTTCTTT. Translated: CASSQEAGDTEAFF.

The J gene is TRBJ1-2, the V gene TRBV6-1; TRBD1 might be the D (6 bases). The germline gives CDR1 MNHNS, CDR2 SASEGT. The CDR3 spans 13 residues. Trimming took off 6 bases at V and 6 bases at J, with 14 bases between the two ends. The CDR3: CASRRGGGDGYTF. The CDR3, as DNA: TGTGCCAGCAGGAGGGGGGGAGGGGATGGCTACACCTTC.

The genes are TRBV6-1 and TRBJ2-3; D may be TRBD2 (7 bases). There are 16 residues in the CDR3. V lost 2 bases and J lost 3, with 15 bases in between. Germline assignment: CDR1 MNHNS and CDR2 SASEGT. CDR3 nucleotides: TGTGCCAGCAGTGAAAGGGGGGGATCGGATACAGATACGCAGTATTTT. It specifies CASSERGGSDTDTQYF.

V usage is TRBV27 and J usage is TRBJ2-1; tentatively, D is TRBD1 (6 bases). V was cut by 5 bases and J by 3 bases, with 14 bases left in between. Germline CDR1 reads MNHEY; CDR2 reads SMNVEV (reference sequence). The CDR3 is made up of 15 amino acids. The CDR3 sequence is CASSPRGGGYNEQFF. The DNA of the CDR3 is TGTGCCAGCAGTCCGCGTGGGGGCGGCTACAATGAGCAGTTCTTC.

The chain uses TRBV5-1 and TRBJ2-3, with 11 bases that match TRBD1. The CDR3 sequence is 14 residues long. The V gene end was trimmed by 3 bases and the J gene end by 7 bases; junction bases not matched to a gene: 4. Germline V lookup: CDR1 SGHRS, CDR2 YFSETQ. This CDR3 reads CASSWGQGVNTQYF. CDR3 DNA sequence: TGCGCCAGCAGCTGGGGACAGGGGGTTAATACGCAGTATTTT.

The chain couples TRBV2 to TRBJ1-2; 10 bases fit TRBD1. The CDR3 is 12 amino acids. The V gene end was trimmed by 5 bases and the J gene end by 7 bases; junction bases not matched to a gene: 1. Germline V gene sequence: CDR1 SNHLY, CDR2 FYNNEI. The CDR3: CASSRDRGGYTF. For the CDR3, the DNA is TGTGCCAGCAGTCGGGACAGGGGTGGCTACACCTTC.

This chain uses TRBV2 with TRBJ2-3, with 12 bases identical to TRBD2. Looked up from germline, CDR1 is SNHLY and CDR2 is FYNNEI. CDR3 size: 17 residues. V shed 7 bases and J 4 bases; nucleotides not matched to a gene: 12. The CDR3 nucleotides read TGTGCCAGCACTTTATCCCTAGCGGGGGGGCCATCAGATACGCAGTATTTT. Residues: CASTLSLAGGPSDTQYF.

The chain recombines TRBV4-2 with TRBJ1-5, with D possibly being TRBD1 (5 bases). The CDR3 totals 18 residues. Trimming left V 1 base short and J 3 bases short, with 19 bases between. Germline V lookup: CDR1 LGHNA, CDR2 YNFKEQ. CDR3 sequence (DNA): TGTGCCAGCAGCCAAGGGGACGGGGGAGGGCGCCCCAATCAGCCCCAGCATTTT. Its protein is CASSQGDGGGRPNQPQHF.

CDR3 bases: TGTGCCAGCAGCCCGCAGGGGACCGGGGAGCTGTTTTTT. This encodes CASSPQGTGELFF. The chain joins TRBV14 to TRBJ2-2, with a possible D match to TRBD1 (6 bases). The CDR3 is made up of 13 amino acids. V gave up 4 bases and J gave up 5 bases, with 8 bases separating them. Germline V gene sequence: CDR1 SGHDN, CDR2 FVKESK.

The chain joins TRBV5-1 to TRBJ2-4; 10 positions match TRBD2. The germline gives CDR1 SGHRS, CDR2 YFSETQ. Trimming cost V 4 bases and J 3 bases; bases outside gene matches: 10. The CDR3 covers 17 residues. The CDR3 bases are TGCGCCAGCAGCGTTGGGGCTAGCGGGGGAGGCAAAAACATTCAGTACTTC. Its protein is CASSVGASGGGKNIQYF.

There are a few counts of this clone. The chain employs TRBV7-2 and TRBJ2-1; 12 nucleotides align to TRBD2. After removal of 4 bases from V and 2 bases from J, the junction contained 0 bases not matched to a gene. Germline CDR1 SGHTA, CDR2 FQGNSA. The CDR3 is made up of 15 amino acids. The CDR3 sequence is CASSSSGGAYNEQFF. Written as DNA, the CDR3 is TGTGCCAGCAGCTCTAGCGGGGGGGCCTACAATGAGCAGTTCTTC.

The CDR3 DNA reads as TGTGCCAGCTATTCAGACAGGGACCACTATGGCTACACCTTC. Amino acid sequence: CASYSDRDHYGYTF. This sequence joins TRBV6-1 and TRBJ1-2; TRBD1 agrees at 7 bases. Germline assignment: CDR1 MNHNS and CDR2 SASEGT. The V and J ends lost 8 bases and 3 bases, in that order; junction bases with no gene match: 9. The CDR3 has 14 residues.

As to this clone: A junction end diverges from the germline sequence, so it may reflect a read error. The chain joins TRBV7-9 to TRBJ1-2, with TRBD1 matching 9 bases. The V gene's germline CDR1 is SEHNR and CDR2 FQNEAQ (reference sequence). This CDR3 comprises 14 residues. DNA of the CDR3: TGTGCCAGCAGCTTAAGGACAGGGGCCTATGGGTACACCTTC. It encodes CASSLRTGAYGYTF.

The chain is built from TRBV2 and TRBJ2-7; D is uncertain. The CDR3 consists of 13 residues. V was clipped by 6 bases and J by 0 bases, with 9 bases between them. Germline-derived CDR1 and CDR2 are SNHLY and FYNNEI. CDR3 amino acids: CASRSVFSYEQYF. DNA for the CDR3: TGTGCCAGCAGGAGCGTGTTCTCCTACGAGCAGTACTTC.

The CDR3 protein is CASSRLTGELFF. In DNA form, the CDR3 reads TGTGCCAGCAGCCGTTTAACCGGGGAGCTGTTTTTT. This sequence joins TRBV5-8 and TRBJ2-2; D call uncertain. Germline V CDR1 and CDR2: SGHTS, YDEGEE. The CDR3 runs to 12 residues. The V end was cut by 4 bases, the J end by 5 bases, with 6 bases between. Filled out from reference TRBV5-8 and TRBJ2-2, the complete variable domain reads EAGVTQSPTHLIKTRGQQATLRCSPISGHTSVYWYQQALGLGLQFLLWYDEGEERNRGNFPPRFSGRQFPNYSSELNVNALELEDSALYLCASSRLTGELFFGEGSRLTVL.